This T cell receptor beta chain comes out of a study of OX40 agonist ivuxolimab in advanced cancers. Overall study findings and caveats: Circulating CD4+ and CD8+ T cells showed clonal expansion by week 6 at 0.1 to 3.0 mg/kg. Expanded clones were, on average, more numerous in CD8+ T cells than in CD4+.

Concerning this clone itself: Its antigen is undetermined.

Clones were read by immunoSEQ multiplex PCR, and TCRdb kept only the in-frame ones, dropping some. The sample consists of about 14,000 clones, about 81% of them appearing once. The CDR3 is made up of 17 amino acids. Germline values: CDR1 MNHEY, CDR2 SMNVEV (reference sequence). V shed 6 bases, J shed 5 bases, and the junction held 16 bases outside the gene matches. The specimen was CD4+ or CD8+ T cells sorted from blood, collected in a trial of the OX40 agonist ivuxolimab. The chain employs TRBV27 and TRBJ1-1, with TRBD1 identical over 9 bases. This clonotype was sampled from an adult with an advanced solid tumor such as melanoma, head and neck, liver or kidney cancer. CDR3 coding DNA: TGTGCCAGCAGCTACAACCCCCCCGGGGACAGGGTTACTGAAGCTTTCTTT. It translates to CASSYNPPGDRVTEAFF.